This T cell receptor (beta chain) was recorded in a study of T cells after yellow fever vaccination. Study outcomes and limitations: Few clonotypes appeared in both CD4 and CD8 compartments.

TCRdb re-called the 5' RACE reads through MiXCR, storing one row per CDR3 protein. The sample has 230,000 or so distinct CDR3 sequences, about 3.5% seen once. This clonotype showed up many times. Antigen unknown. Source: PBMCs, taken 15 days after the yellow fever booster vaccination. The sequence was collected from a man between 18 and 35 years old who received the YFV17D yellow fever vaccine.

The CDR3 sequence is CASSFTGNNEQFF. The CDR3 DNA reads as TGTGCCAGCAGCTTCACAGGGAACAATGAGCAGTTCTTC. This chain connects TRBV11-2 to TRBJ2-1; possible D gene TRBD1, 6 bases. The CDR3 sequence is 13 residues long. Deletions cut 3 bases from V and 5 bases from J, with 8 bases between. CDR1 and CDR2 from the germline V gene are SGHAT and FQNNGV. Full variable domain (missing parts from reference TRBV11-2 and TRBJ2-1): EAGVAQSPRYKIIEKRQSVAFWCNPISGHATLYWYQQILGQGPKLLIQFQNNGVVDDSQLPKDRFSAERLKGVDSTLKIQPAKLEDSAVYLCASSFTGNNEQFFGPGTRLTVL.